The 29 T cell receptor beta chains presented below share a single source sample, sequenced in a study of shared clonotypes between healthy human individuals. TCRdb's table, derived via immunoSEQ multiplex PCR, lists solely in-frame clones and lacks some. The repertoire includes some 470,000 clones, over 65% of them detected once, and approximately 13% sits in the top ten. The sample comprised PBMCs. These receptors all come from a woman between 40 and 55 years old in good health. Some clones in this sample may be carry-over from other donors' samples.

This rearrangement joins TRBV7-8 to TRBJ1-3; TRBD1 might be the D (5 bases). The CDR3 is 15 residues long. Germline V CDR1 and CDR2: SGHVS, FQNEAQ. V was clipped by 5 bases and J by 4 bases, with 15 bases between them. The CDR3 bases are TGTGCCAGCAGCACGACAGTCCCGGGGGGAAACACCATATATTTT. Protein: CASSTTVPGGNTIYF.

The genes are TRBV7-2 and TRBJ2-3; D not resolved. This CDR3 has 15 residues. Germline V gene data show CDR1 as SGHTA and CDR2 as FQGNSA. V lost 3 bases and J 4 bases, leaving 14 bases between the germline ends. CDR3 nucleotides: TGTGCCAGCAGCTTCCGTGGAGCTGAAGCAGATACGCAGTATTTT. Protein product: CASSFRGAEADTQYF. Variable domain in full (rest from reference TRBV7-2 and TRBJ2-3): GAGVSQSPSNKVTEKGKDVELRCDPISGHTALYWYRQSLGQGLEFLIYFQGNSAPDKSGLPSDRFSAERTGGSVSTLTIQRTQQEDSAVYLCASSFRGAEADTQYFGPGTRLTVL.

About this clone itself: This specimen includes other DNA sequences encoding the same CDR3. This sequence joins TRBV6-5 and TRBJ1-5, with a weak D call TRBD1 (5 bases). The CDR3 consists of 13 residues. With 4 bases removed from V and 5 bases from J, the gap between germline ends came to 9 bases. Germline values: CDR1 MNHEY, CDR2 SVGAGI. CDR3 protein: CASSSDRDQPQHF. In DNA, the CDR3 is TGTGCCAGCAGTTCCGACAGAGATCAGCCCCAGCATTTT.

The chain couples TRBV2 to TRBJ2-7; D unresolved. The germline V and J ends were trimmed by 8 bases and 3 bases, with 20 bases remaining between them. In germline, CDR1 is SNHLY, CDR2 FYNNEI. This CDR3 has 15 amino acids. For the CDR3, the DNA is TGTGCCAGCGGACGTCGACTTCTCTCTAACTACGAGCAGTACTTC. It encodes CASGRRLLSNYEQYF.

V and J are TRBV29-1 and TRBJ2-5, with 15 bases matching TRBD2. J was trimmed by 5 bases and V by 6 bases; bases with no gene match: 4. CDR3 size: 14 residues. The germline V gene has CDR1 SQVTM and CDR2 ANQGSEA. The CDR3 DNA sequence: TGCAGCGTCTGGACTAGCGGGAGGGTGGAGACCCAGTACTTC. Its translation is CSVWTSGRVETQYF.

This chain joins TRBV27 and TRBJ2-1, with D possibly matching TRBD2 (6 bases). The length of the CDR3 is 17 residues. Germline assignment: CDR1 MNHEY and CDR2 SMNVEV (reference sequence). Trimming stripped 4 bases from V and 0 bases from J, with 16 bases between. CDR3 DNA sequence: TGTGCCAGCAGTTCCTCCATAGCGGTTAGCTCCTACAATGAGCAGTTCTTC. Protein product: CASSSSIAVSSYNEQFF.

This clone was detected a few times. The CDR3 nucleotides are TGTGCCAGCTCACGAGGGCTAGCGGGAGGGCCCGATACGCAGTATTTT. Translated: CASSRGLAGGPDTQYF. The chain carries TRBV18 and TRBJ2-3; 12 bases map to TRBD2. J gave up 6 bases and V 4 bases, and 8 bases lay outside the gene matches. CDR1 and CDR2 (germline): KGHSH, LQKENI. The CDR3 sequence is 16 residues long. Full variable domain (outside the CDR3, taken from reference TRBV18 and TRBJ2-3): NAGVMQNPRHLVRRRGQEARLRCSPMKGHSHVYWYRQLPEEGLKFMVYLQKENIIDESGMPKERFSAEFPKEGPSILRIQQVVRGDSAAYFCASSRGLAGGPDTQYFGPGTRLTVL.

V gene TRBV7-8 combines with J gene TRBJ2-3; 10 nucleotides agree with TRBD2. Trimming removed 2 bases from V and 7 bases from J; junction bases left unmatched: 6. The germline V gene has CDR1 SGHVS and CDR2 FQNEAQ. This CDR3 is built from 15 residues. CDR3 sequence: CASSLLASGSHTQYF. The CDR3 DNA is TGTGCCAGCAGCTTATTGGCTAGCGGGAGTCATACGCAGTATTTT.

The chain is built from TRBV28 and TRBJ2-1; 9 bases align to TRBD2. The CDR3 totals 20 residues. Germline CDR1 and CDR2: MDHEN and SYDVKM. The V gene end was trimmed by 2 bases and the J gene end by 3 bases; junction bases not matched to a gene: 17. This CDR3 is CASSLVSGSEYGYLYNEQFF. CDR3 DNA: TGTGCCAGCAGTTTAGTTAGCGGGAGCGAATATGGGTACCTCTACAATGAGCAGTTCTTC. Using reference TRBV28 and TRBJ2-1 for the parts outside the CDR3, the full variable domain is DVKVTQSSRYLVKRTGEKVFLECVQDMDHENMFWYRQDPGLGLRLIYFSYDVKMKEKGDIPEGYSVSREKKERFSLILESASTNQTSMYLCASSLVSGSEYGYLYNEQFFGPGTRLTVL.

This chain joins TRBV30 and TRBJ2-7, with TRBD1 as a possible D gene (6 bases). Germline V gene sequence: CDR1 GTSNPN, CDR2 SVGIG (reference sequence). Trimming shortened V by 3 bases and J by 2 bases, and 14 bases separated the two germline ends. This CDR3 comprises 14 residues. CDR3 DNA: TGTGCCTGGAGCGCCGGGACACCCCCCTACGAGCAGTACTTC. Translating gives CAWSAGTPPYEQYF. Together with reference TRBV30 and TRBJ2-7, the CDR3 gives the full variable domain: SQTIHQWPATLVQPVGSPLSLECTVEGTSNPNLYWYRQAAGRGLQLLFYSVGIGQISSEVPQNLSASRPQDRQFILSSKKLLLSDSGFYLCAWSAGTPPYEQYFGPGTRLTVT.

The V gene is TRBV5-1, the J gene TRBJ2-2; D remains ambiguous. The CDR3 runs to 14 residues. Trimming left V 1 base short and J 0 bases short, with 4 bases between. The germline V gene has CDR1 SGHRS and CDR2 YFSETQ. CDR3 region: CASSLSANTGELFF. In DNA, the CDR3 is TGCGCCAGCAGCTTGAGCGCGAACACCGGGGAGCTGTTTTTT. The variable domain in full, with the rest retrieved from reference TRBV5-1 and TRBJ2-2, is KAGVTQTPRYLIKTRGQQVTLSCSPISGHRSVSWYQQTPGQGLQFLFEYFSETQRNKGNFPGRFSGRQFSNSRSEMNVSTLELGDSALYLCASSLSANTGELFFGEGSRLTVL.

For this clone: A far larger clone is one nucleotide away, so this likely arose from a read error. This rearrangement joins TRBV28 to TRBJ2-7; D is uncertain. The CDR3 is 11 amino acids. Germline lookup yields CDR1 MDHEN and CDR2 SYDVKM. The V gene lost 7 bases and the J gene lost 0 bases, with 4 bases spanning the gap. This CDR3 is CASTSSYEQYF. The CDR3 DNA follows: TGTGCCAGCACCTCCTCCTACGAGCAGTACTTC.

A single count supports this clone. The J gene is TRBJ1-2, the V gene TRBV16; no reliable D call. Per the germline V gene, CDR1 is KGHSY and CDR2 is FQNENV. Trimming removed 1 base at V and 3 bases at J, with 3 bases between. The CDR3 totals 12 residues. This CDR3 is CASSQLDYGYTF. In DNA, the CDR3 is TGTGCCAGCAGCCAATTGGACTATGGCTACACCTTC.

The chain employs TRBV2 and TRBJ1-2; D unresolved. Trimming stripped 6 bases from V and 0 bases from J, with 14 bases between. This CDR3 spans 15 amino acids. Germline CDR1 reads SNHLY; CDR2 reads FYNNEI. DNA of the CDR3: TGTGCCAGCAGACTAACTCAGAGGACTAACTATGGCTACACCTTC. Translated: CASRLTQRTNYGYTF.

V is TRBV10-1 and J is TRBJ2-5, with TRBD2 identical over 11 bases. V dropped 1 base and J dropped 1; count of bases not matched to a gene: 2. The germline gives CDR1 WNHNN, CDR2 SYGVQD (reference sequence). The CDR3 consists of 16 residues. Here the CDR3 DNA reads TGCGCCAGCAGTGAGTTTCTAGCGGGAGGCCAAGAGACCCAGTACTTC. It specifies CASSEFLAGGQETQYF.

This CDR3 is CASSHPSSREVYGYTF. For the CDR3, the DNA is TGTGCCAGCAGCCATCCGAGTTCCAGGGAGGTCTATGGCTACACCTTC. This chain joins TRBV4-2 and TRBJ1-2, with D perhaps TRBD1 (5 bases). The CDR3 length is 16 residues. Trimming shortened V by 3 bases and J by 4 bases, and 18 bases separated the two germline ends. CDR1 and CDR2 from the germline V gene are LGHNA and YNFKEQ.

The genes are TRBV11-2 and TRBJ2-2, with a tentative D call TRBD2 (6 bases). Germline V lookup: CDR1 SGHAT, CDR2 FQNNGV. V lost 2 bases to trimming and J lost 1 base, with 11 bases between them. The CDR3 has 16 amino acids. CDR3 sequence: CASSLFGGKNTGELFF. CDR3 DNA: TGTGCCAGCAGCTTATTCGGAGGGAAGAACACCGGGGAGCTGTTTTTT.

This clone has only one observation. This sequence joins TRBV6-1 and TRBJ1-5; 9 bases match TRBD1. Trimming cost V 6 bases and J 5 bases; bases outside gene matches: 5. The germline V gene encodes CDR1 MNHNS and CDR2 SASEGT. There are 14 residues in the CDR3. The CDR3 DNA sequence: TGTGCCAGCAGCGGACAGGGGTCTGATCAGCCCCAGCATTTT. Translation gives CASSGQGSDQPQHF.

V gene TRBV11-2 combines with J gene TRBJ1-4; D unresolved. Germline lookup yields CDR1 SGHAT and CDR2 FQNNGV. V was trimmed by 1 base and J by 8 bases, leaving 5 bases between them. The CDR3 is made up of 12 amino acids. The CDR3, as DNA: TGTGCCAGCAGCTTAGCGGAGGAAAAACTGTTTTTT. The encoded protein is CASSLAEEKLFF.

The chain couples TRBV7-6 to TRBJ1-6; D is ambiguous. The ends were cut back, 5 bases at V and 7 bases at J, with 6 bases in the middle. CDR1 and CDR2 from the germline V gene are SGHVS and FNYEAQ. This CDR3 is 12 amino acids long. CDR3 DNA sequence: TGTGCCAGCAGCACCATCAATTCACCCCTCCACTTT. Translated, it gives CASSTINSPLHF. Based on the CDR3 plus reference TRBV7-6 and TRBJ1-6, the full variable domain is GAGVSQSPRYKVTKRGQDVALRCDPISGHVSLYWYRQALGQGPEFLTYFNYEAQQDKSGLPNDRFSAERPEGSISTLTIQRTEQRDSAMYRCASSTINSPLHFGNGTRLTVT.

V is TRBV4-1 and J is TRBJ1-5; a weak D match, TRBD1 (5 bases). Trimming cost V 3 bases and J 3 bases, with 15 bases left between them. Germline V lookup: CDR1 MGHRA, CDR2 YSYEKL. The CDR3 has 16 residues. Written as DNA, the CDR3 is TGCGCCAGCAGCCACCCCCCGGGACGGCTCAATCAGCCCCAGCATTTT. Translated, it gives CASSHPPGRLNQPQHF.

The chain recombines TRBV18 with TRBJ1-2; 8 bases are a match to TRBD1. The CDR3 is 15 amino acids. The germline CDR1 and CDR2 sequences are KGHSH and LQKENI. With V trimmed by 3 bases and J by 1 base, 4 bases remained unmatched. The CDR3 spells CASSPPQGVNYGYTF. DNA of the CDR3: TGTGCCAGCTCACCTCCACAGGGGGTTAACTATGGCTACACCTTC. Full variable domain (remainder filled in from reference TRBV18 and TRBJ1-2): NAGVMQNPRHLVRRRGQEARLRCSPMKGHSHVYWYRQLPEEGLKFMVYLQKENIIDESGMPKERFSAEFPKEGPSILRIQQVVRGDSAAYFCASSPPQGVNYGYTFGSGTRLTVV.

In regard to this clone: A far larger clone is a single base away, which makes a read error likely. This chain joins TRBV30 and TRBJ2-1, with 10 bases that match TRBD2. The CDR3 is 15 amino acids. CDR1 and CDR2 (germline): GTSNPN, SVGIG (reference sequence). The CDR3 loop is CAWSGTSGPQNEQLF. In DNA, the CDR3 is TGTGCCTGGAGTGGGACTAGCGGACCACAGAATGAGCAGCTCTTC.

V is TRBV30 and J is TRBJ1-5; 7 nucleotides agree with TRBD1. J gave up 4 bases and V 4 bases, and 4 bases lay outside the gene matches. The CDR3 has 13 residues. Germline V lookup: CDR1 GTSNPN, CDR2 SVGIG (reference sequence). The CDR3 is CAWKGQLNQPQHF. For the CDR3, the DNA is TGTGCCTGGAAGGGACAGCTGAATCAGCCCCAGCATTTT.

V is TRBV28 and J is TRBJ1-1; D perhaps matches TRBD1 (5 bases). Per germline, CDR1 MDHEN and CDR2 SYDVKM. The CDR3 runs to 16 residues. V was trimmed by 6 bases and J by 6 bases, leaving 23 bases between them. The CDR3 is CASRNPKGQGPAEAFF. DNA for the CDR3: TGTGCCAGCAGAAACCCAAAAGGTCAGGGCCCCGCTGAAGCTTTCTTT.

The V and J genes are TRBV29-1 and TRBJ2-7; TRBD2 agrees at 10 bases. Per the germline V gene, CDR1 is SQVTM and CDR2 is ANQGSEA. The CDR3 is made up of 12 amino acids. Germline trimming cut 6 bases from V and 7 bases from J; bases unmatched to any gene: 6. The CDR3 sequence is CSVGLAEGEQYF. The CDR3 DNA reads as TGCAGCGTCGGACTAGCGGAAGGAGAGCAGTACTTC.

Comment on this clone: At the DNA level, this CDR3 is encoded by other sequences in the same sample as well. V gene TRBV15 combines with J gene TRBJ2-7, with TRBD2 matching 8 bases. This CDR3 has 15 residues. Germline V gene data show CDR1 as LNHNV and CDR2 as YYDKDF (reference sequence). V shed 0 bases and J 3 bases; nucleotides not matched to a gene: 4. The CDR3 loop is CATSRDPGTSYEQYF. For the CDR3, the DNA is TGTGCCACCAGCAGAGATCCCGGGACTAGCTACGAGCAGTACTTC.

The gene calls are TRBV6-6 and TRBJ1-1, with D hard to call. The CDR3 length is 15 residues. The V gene lost 4 bases and the J gene lost 3 bases, with 15 bases spanning the gap. Germline V gene data show CDR1 as MNHNY and CDR2 as SVGAGI (reference sequence). The CDR3 nucleotides read TGTGCCAGCAGTTTCGGTCTCGGGGATCACACTGAAGCTTTCTTT. This encodes CASSFGLGDHTEAFF.

As for this clone: A much bigger clone sits one base away, suggesting this may be a read error. The chain joins TRBV30 to TRBJ1-4; D might be TRBD1 (5 bases). CDR3 length equals 16 residues. The V gene lost 5 bases and the J gene lost 0 bases, with 16 bases spanning the gap. The germline V gene has CDR1 GTSNPN and CDR2 SVGIG (reference sequence). This CDR3 reads CAWAPRQGATNEKLFF. CDR3 DNA sequence: TGTGCCTGGGCCCCAAGGCAGGGCGCAACTAATGAAAAACTGTTTTTT.